These 26 T cell receptor beta chains were all obtained from the same sample, sequenced in a study of blood T cell repertoires in COVID-19. Assay: immunoSEQ multiplex PCR; the TCRdb copy retains only in-frame clones and omits some. The sample carries roughly 260,000 clones, approximately 86% recorded once. The specimen sequenced was peripheral blood. These receptor sequences come from a man aged 40-49 years who had recovered from COVID-19.

The CDR3 loop is CASSQGLTEAFF. The CDR3 nucleotides read TGTGCCAGCTCCCAGGGGCTCACTGAAGCTTTCTTT. The chain employs TRBV7-9 and TRBJ1-1; a possible D gene is TRBD1 (6 bases). Trimming removed 8 bases at V and 4 bases at J, with 11 bases between. CDR1 is SEHNR, CDR2 FQNEAQ, per germline (reference sequence). This CDR3 contains 12 residues.

This chain joins TRBV5-1 and TRBJ2-7, with 7 nucleotides matching TRBD2. CDR1 and CDR2 from the germline V gene are SGHRS and YFSETQ. The CDR3 has 14 residues. V gave up 1 base and J gave up 5 bases; unmatched junction bases: 6. The CDR3: CASSLQAGDHEQYF. The CDR3 DNA sequence: TGCGCCAGCAGCTTGCAGGCGGGGGACCACGAGCAGTACTTC.

This rearrangement joins TRBV5-6 to TRBJ1-5; maybe TRBD1 (6 bases). Trimming shortened V by 1 base and J by 4 bases, and 15 bases separated the two germline ends. Germline values: CDR1 SGHDT, CDR2 YYEEEE. This CDR3 is built from 16 residues. CDR3 coding DNA: TGTGCCAGCAGCTTGTGGGCAGGGGTAGGAAATCAGCCCCAGCATTTT. Translating gives CASSLWAGVGNQPQHF.

Here the CDR3 DNA reads TGTGCCAGCAGCCAAGTCAAGCGACCTAACTATGGCTACACCTTC. Encoded protein: CASSQVKRPNYGYTF. The rearrangement links TRBV7-2 to TRBJ1-2; D unresolved. V was trimmed by 5 bases and J by 0 bases, leaving 13 bases between them. The V gene's germline CDR1 is SGHTA and CDR2 FQGNSA. The CDR3 covers 15 residues. The whole variable domain, remainder taken from reference TRBV7-2 and TRBJ1-2, is GAGVSQSPSNKVTEKGKDVELRCDPISGHTALYWYRQSLGQGLEFLIYFQGNSAPDKSGLPSDRFSAERTGGSVSTLTIQRTQQEDSAVYLCASSQVKRPNYGYTFGSGTRLTVV.

The genes are TRBV9 and TRBJ1-6, with 7 nucleotides matching TRBD1. Germline CDR1 is SGDLS and CDR2 is YYNGEE. The CDR3 is 13 residues long. The junction had 9 bases not matched to a gene; V was cut back by 3 bases and J by 15 bases. The CDR3 coding sequence is TGTGCCAGCAGCGCAACAGGGGCGGGTCGCCTCCACTTT. It translates to CASSATGAGRLHF.

As concerns this clone: The junction does not match germline at one end; this may be a read error. The CDR3 DNA is TGTGCCGGCAGGCCTAGCGGCATGAGACGTTTGTTCTTC. It is translated as CAGRPSGMRRLFF. The chain links TRBV7-2 to TRBJ2-1; 7 bases are shared with TRBD2. The CDR3 totals 13 residues. CDR1 is SGHTA and CDR2 is FQGNSA in the germline V gene.

The CDR3 sequence is CASTTTGNYGYTF. In DNA, the CDR3 is TGTGCCAGCACCACGACTGGGAACTATGGCTACACCTTC. The V call is TRBV2, the J call TRBJ1-2; no reliable D call. The CDR3 loop spans 13 amino acids. Trimming took off 7 bases at V and 2 bases at J, with 11 bases between the two ends. The germline V gene encodes CDR1 SNHLY and CDR2 FYNNEI.

The gene calls are TRBV7-9 and TRBJ1-1, with 11 bases fitting TRBD1. Germline CDR1 SEHNR, CDR2 FQNEAQ (reference sequence). CDR3 size: 15 residues. Germline trimming cut 5 bases from V and 5 bases from J; bases unmatched to any gene: 7. CDR3 DNA: TGTGCCAGCAGCATGTCCGGGACAGGGGGGACTGAAGCTTTCTTT. This encodes CASSMSGTGGTEAFF. The complete variable domain, with remaining parts taken from reference TRBV7-9 and TRBJ1-1, reads DTGVSQNPRHKITKRGQNVTFRCDPISEHNRLYWYRQTLGQGPEFLTYFQNEAQLEKSRLLSDRFSAERPKGSFSTLEIQRTEQGDSAMYLCASSMSGTGGTEAFFGQGTRLTVV.

V gene TRBV5-4 combines with J gene TRBJ2-7; 8 bases fit TRBD1. Germline CDR1 reads SGHNT; CDR2 reads YYREEE (reference sequence). V shed 0 bases and J 7 bases; nucleotides not matched to a gene: 6. The CDR3 spans 14 residues. This chain's CDR3 is CASSLGQGAWEQYF. For the CDR3, the DNA is TGTGCCAGCAGCTTGGGCCAGGGGGCGTGGGAGCAGTACTTC.

The gene calls are TRBV7-2 and TRBJ2-2, with 8 nucleotides matching TRBD2. The germline CDR1 and CDR2 sequences are SGHTA and FQGNSA. This CDR3 is built from 15 residues. The trim removed 5 bases at V and 4 bases at J, leaving 6 bases unmatched. The CDR3 region has the DNA TGTGCCAGCAGCACCGGGGGGGGGCCCACCGGGGAGCTGTTTTTT. It is translated as CASSTGGGPTGELFF.

The chain has TRBV5-8 and TRBJ2-7; 7 bases agree with TRBD1. CDR3 length: 13 amino acids. The V gene's germline CDR1 is SGHTS and CDR2 YDEGEE. Trimming took 2 bases from V and 5 from J; bases not matched to a gene: 4. The CDR3 DNA is TGTGCCAGCAGCTTAGGGGGCATGAACGAGCAGTACTTC. It specifies CASSLGGMNEQYF.

This sequence joins TRBV7-2 and TRBJ1-3, with 10 nucleotides matching TRBD1. V was pared by 3 bases and J by 2 bases, with 4 bases of the junction left unmatched. The CDR3 is 16 amino acids. CDR1 is SGHTA, CDR2 FQGNSA, per germline. Written as DNA, the CDR3 is TGTGCCAGCAGCTTCGGGACAGGGGCTGCTGGAAACACCATATATTTT. It specifies CASSFGTGAAGNTIYF.

The DNA for the CDR3 is TGTGCCAGCAGCTTAGGCTTCCGACAGGGCCACAATGAGCAGTTCTTC. This sequence encodes CASSLGFRQGHNEQFF. The chain employs TRBV13 and TRBJ2-1; TRBD1 matches at 7 bases. Germline-derived CDR1 and CDR2 are PRHDT and FYEKMQ (reference sequence). This CDR3 is 16 amino acids long. The V gene end was trimmed by 0 bases and the J gene end by 5 bases; junction bases not matched to a gene: 7.

The chain couples TRBV4-2 to TRBJ2-7, with 10 bases that match TRBD2. The CDR3 has 16 amino acids. V was pared by 1 base and J by 3 bases, with 6 bases of the junction left unmatched. Germline CDR1 reads LGHNA; CDR2 reads YNFKEQ. The CDR3 loop reads CASSQGGGTSVYEQYF. CDR3 nucleotide sequence: TGTGCCAGCAGCCAAGGGGGGGGGACTAGCGTCTACGAGCAGTACTTC.

The J gene is TRBJ1-4, the V gene TRBV4-1; D unresolved. CDR1 and CDR2 (germline): MGHRA, YSYEKL. The CDR3 is 16 amino acids. The V and J ends lost 7 bases and 1 base respectively, with 16 bases between them. CDR3 in amino acids: CASTSVIGRTNEKLFF. CDR3 DNA: TGCGCCAGCACAAGCGTAATTGGTAGAACTAATGAAAAACTGTTTTTT.

The chain carries TRBV19 and TRBJ2-7; 8 bases are a match to TRBD1. CDR3 length: 16 amino acids. V shed 0 bases and J 5 bases; nucleotides not matched to a gene: 9. CDR1 and CDR2 from the germline V gene are LNHDA and SQIVND (reference sequence). The CDR3 DNA sequence: TGTGCCAGTAGTATAGAAGGGGGCAGGGGGCTCAACGAGCAGTACTTC. It is translated as CASSIEGGRGLNEQYF.

The chain employs TRBV13 and TRBJ2-1; TRBD1 is a possible D gene (6 bases). The V end lost 5 bases, the J end lost 9 bases, and 14 bases lay between the germline ends. CDR1 is PRHDT and CDR2 is FYEKMQ in the germline V gene (reference sequence). This CDR3 is 13 amino acids long. The CDR3 coding sequence is TGTGCCAGCAGCGACGACAGGATGATTGAGCAGTTCTTC. It translates to CASSDDRMIEQFF. Full variable domain (rest looked up from reference TRBV13 and TRBJ2-1): AAGVIQSPRHLIKEKRETATLKCYPIPRHDTVYWYQQGPGQDPQFLISFYEKMQSDKGSIPDRFSAQQFSDYHSELNMSSLELGDSALYFCASSDDRMIEQFFGPGTRLTVL.

This clone was seen a single time. This chain uses TRBV4-3 with TRBJ1-2, with D unresolved. Germline V gene sequence: CDR1 LGHNA, CDR2 YSLEER. Deletions cut 0 bases from V and 3 bases from J, with 14 bases between. The CDR3 extends over 16 amino acids. The CDR3 DNA follows: TGCGCCAGCAGCCAAGATCTGGGCAGCCCTGACTATGGCTACACCTTC. As protein: CASSQDLGSPDYGYTF.

The chain is built from TRBV5-4 and TRBJ2-1, with 9 positions matching TRBD2. The CDR3 totals 13 residues. The germline CDR1 and CDR2 sequences are SGHNT and YYREEE (reference sequence). Trimming at V came to 6 bases and at J to 5 bases, leaving 3 bases not matched to a gene. In DNA form, the CDR3 reads TGTGCCAGCACCAGACTAGCGGACAATGAGCAGTTCTTC. Translating it yields CASTRLADNEQFF.

V and J are TRBV15 and TRBJ2-1, with TRBD1 as a possible D gene (5 bases). With 4 bases removed from V and 9 bases from J, the gap between germline ends came to 16 bases. CDR3 length: 14 residues. CDR1 is LNHNV, CDR2 YYDKDF, per germline (reference sequence). The CDR3 DNA reads as TGTGCCACCAGCACCTTTATAGGGGTCGGTGAGCAGTTCTTC. Amino acids: CATSTFIGVGEQFF. The whole variable domain, filled in from reference TRBV15 and TRBJ2-1, reads DAMVIQNPRYQVTQFGKPVTLSCSQTLNHNVMYWYQQKSSQAPKLLFHYYDKDFNNEADTPDNFQSRRPNTSFCFLDIRSPGLGDTAMYLCATSTFIGVGEQFFGPGTRLTVL.

This clone was seen just once. This sequence joins TRBV3-1 (or the pseudogene TRBV3-2) and TRBJ2-5; 8 bases agree with TRBD1. Germline CDR1 and CDR2: LGHDT and YNNKEL (reference sequence). This CDR3 comprises 14 residues. V was clipped by 4 bases and J by 6 bases; unmatched bases: 7. CDR3 sequence: CASSLDRGGQTQYF. The CDR3 DNA sequence: TGTGCCAGCAGCCTCGACAGGGGCGGGCAGACCCAGTACTTC.

V gene TRBV7-6 combines with J gene TRBJ2-7; D is undetermined. The V end was cut by 1 base, the J end by 3 bases, with 13 bases between. The germline V gene has CDR1 SGHVS and CDR2 FNYEAQ. This CDR3 region has 15 residues. The CDR3 spells CASSLEPKKNYEQYF. The CDR3 bases are TGTGCCAGCAGCTTAGAGCCAAAAAAGAACTACGAGCAGTACTTC. Supplemented by reference TRBV7-6 and TRBJ2-7, the full variable domain reads GAGVSQSPRYKVTKRGQDVALRCDPISGHVSLYWYRQALGQGPEFLTYFNYEAQQDKSGLPNDRFSAERPEGSISTLTIQRTEQRDSAMYRCASSLEPKKNYEQYFGPGTRLTVT.

The rearrangement uses TRBV2 and TRBJ1-1; 9 positions match TRBD1. Germline CDR1 SNHLY, CDR2 FYNNEI. The CDR3 length is 16 residues. The junction had 7 bases not matched to a gene; V was cut back by 5 bases and J by 0 bases. The CDR3 nucleotides are TGTGCCAGCAGTCCGTACGGACAGGGGTTGAACACTGAAGCTTTCTTT. Translating it yields CASSPYGQGLNTEAFF. Drawing the rest from reference TRBV2 and TRBJ1-1, the complete variable domain is EPEVTQTPSHQVTQMGQEVILRCVPISNHLYFYWYRQILGQKVEFLVSFYNNEISEKSEIFDDQFSVERPDGSNFTLKIRSTKLEDSAMYFCASSPYGQGLNTEAFFGQGTRLTVV.

This clone was recorded only once. The chain has TRBV27 and TRBJ2-7, with 7 bases matching TRBD2. The CDR3 extends over 14 amino acids. V shed 4 bases and J 3 bases; nucleotides not matched to a gene: 6. The germline V gene has CDR1 MNHEY and CDR2 SMNVEV (reference sequence). CDR3: CASSSAQRGYEQYF. The DNA of the CDR3 is TGTGCCAGCAGTTCAGCCCAGCGGGGCTACGAGCAGTACTTC.

The rearrangement joins TRBV12-3 or TRBV12-4 to TRBJ1-2; TRBD1 is a possible D gene (5 bases). Trimming took 1 base from V and 4 from J, leaving 7 bases between them. The CDR3 contains 13 residues. DNA of the CDR3: TGTGCCAGCAGTTTAGACAGGCCCTATGGCTACACCTTC. It specifies CASSLDRPYGYTF.

The chain uses TRBV28 and TRBJ2-3, with D possibly matching TRBD1 (5 bases). The germline V and J ends were trimmed by 6 bases and 2 bases, with 12 bases remaining between them. The CDR3 loop spans 14 amino acids. In germline, CDR1 is MDHEN, CDR2 SYDVKM. The DNA of the CDR3 is TGTGCCAGCAGAGGTGGGGCCTACACAGATACGCAGTATTTT. It translates to CASRGGAYTDTQYF.